A single sample gave rise to the 6 T cell receptor beta chains below, sequenced in a study of cytomegalovirus exposure and HLA in healthy donors. Profiled with immunoSEQ multiplex PCR; TCRdb holds only in-frame clones, not every one. The sample has 130,000 to 150,000 clones; approximately 86% are singletons. Specimen: PBMCs. The receptors were sampled from a man younger than 35 in good health and CMV-seropositive.

The chain uses TRBV6-1 and TRBJ2-7; D ambiguous. Trimming took off 6 bases at V and 6 bases at J, with 15 bases between the two ends. The CDR3 runs 13 residues. CDR1 is MNHNS, CDR2 SASEGT, per germline. In DNA, the CDR3 is TGTGCCAGCAGCATAGCCCAGCGAGGCGAGCAGTACTTC. Its protein is CASSIAQRGEQYF.

The V gene is TRBV30, the J gene TRBJ2-5, with D possibly TRBD2 on 5 matching bases. Germline assignment: CDR1 GTSNPN and CDR2 SVGIG (reference sequence). The V end lost 3 bases, the J end lost 4 bases, and 12 bases lay between the germline ends. This CDR3 region has 13 residues. CDR3 region: CAWSGGPGETQYF. The CDR3 DNA reads TGTGCCTGGAGCGGCGGGCCGGGAGAGACCCAGTACTTC.

This clone was seen once. This chain joins TRBV9 and TRBJ1-3, with D perhaps TRBD1 (6 bases). The CDR3 is 14 amino acids. The ends were cut back, 2 bases at V and 0 bases at J, with 6 bases in the middle. Germline V gene data show CDR1 as SGDLS and CDR2 as YYNGEE. The CDR3 reads CASSVDSSGNTIYF. DNA of the CDR3: TGTGCCAGCAGCGTGGACAGCTCTGGAAACACCATATATTTT.

CDR3 in amino acids: CSVGVIGGLNTEAFF. The CDR3 nucleotides are TGCAGCGTTGGGGTAATCGGGGGATTGAACACTGAAGCTTTCTTT. The V gene is TRBV29-1, the J gene TRBJ1-1; D perhaps matches TRBD1 (5 bases). The V end lost 4 bases, the J end lost 0 bases, and 15 bases lay between the germline ends. Per the germline V gene, CDR1 is SQVTM and CDR2 is ANQGSEA. The CDR3 covers 15 residues. Together with reference TRBV29-1 and TRBJ1-1, the CDR3 gives the full variable domain: SAVISQKPSRDICQRGTSLTIQCQVDSQVTMMFWYRQQPGQSLTLIATANQGSEATYESGFVIDKFPISRPNLTFSTLTVSNMSPEDSSIYLCSVGVIGGLNTEAFFGQGTRLTVV.

This sequence joins TRBV7-6 and TRBJ2-5; TRBD2 agrees at 11 bases. J gave up 1 base and V 5 bases, and 6 bases lay outside the gene matches. This CDR3 is built from 16 residues. CDR1 and CDR2 (germline): SGHVS, FNYEAQ. The CDR3 sequence: CASSRRLAGFQETQYF. Written as DNA, the CDR3 is TGTGCCAGCAGCCGTCGACTAGCGGGGTTCCAAGAGACCCAGTACTTC.

The chain is built from TRBV4-1 and TRBJ2-3; 9 bases are shared with TRBD1. Germline CDR1 and CDR2: MGHRA and YSYEKL. This CDR3 is built from 18 residues. The V and J ends lost 0 bases and 3 bases, in that order; junction bases with no gene match: 10. CDR3 sequence (DNA): TGCGCCAGCAGCCAAGATGGGACAGGGAATAGTGTGACAGATACGCAGTATTTT. It codes for CASSQDGTGNSVTDTQYF.